A selection of T cell receptor beta chains follows, all from one sample in a study of blood T cell repertoires in COVID-19. TCRdb's copy holds only in-frame clones and misses some; the assay was immunoSEQ multiplex PCR. Altogether 200,000 to 250,000 clones are present, about 87% being singletons, with the ten largest covering roughly 6.2%. The specimen sequenced was peripheral blood. These receptor sequences come from a man aged 55 to 70 who had recovered from COVID-19. The CDR3 runs from the conserved cysteine through the conserved F or W. D genes are given only for firm matches. Not every row has a clone size; where given, it reads once, few, many or a size class.

TRBD1	15	-	TRBV2	TRBJ1-6	CASFSRDRNNSPLHF	TGTGCCAGCTTCTCGCGGGACAGAAATAATTCACCCCTCCACTTT
TRBD1	13	-	TRBV10-1	TRBJ1-2	CASSAQGDYGYTF	TGCGCCAGCAGCGCTCAGGGGGACTATGGCTACACCTTC
TRBD1	15	-	TRBV18	TRBJ1-1	CASSPPSGGNTEAFF	TGTGCCAGCTCACCACCTTCAGGGGGAAACACTGAAGCTTTCTTT
TRBD1	15	-	TRBV10-1	TRBJ2-1	CASSPRDSSYNEQFF	TGCGCCAGCTCCCCTAGGGACAGCAGCTACAATGAGCAGTTCTTC
-	13	-	TRBV24-1	TRBJ1-3	CATSDAWEDTIYF	TGTGCCACCAGTGATGCGTGGGAGGACACCATATATTTT
TRBD2	16	-	TRBV5-6	TRBJ2-5	CASSPPSGRGQETQYF	TGTGCCAGCAGCCCACCTAGCGGGAGGGGGCAAGAGACCCAGTACTTC
-	16	once	TRBV7-3	TRBJ2-1	CASTPAGGALYNEQFF	TGTGCCAGCACCCCGGCGGGCGGGGCCCTCTACAATGAGCAGTTCTTC
-	15	once	TRBV7-3	TRBJ2-1	CASSLEGGSYNEQFF	TGTGCCAGCAGCTTAGAGGGGGGGTCCTACAATGAGCAGTTCTTC
-	21	-	TRBV21-1	TRBJ2-6	CASSKGIERTGESSGANVLTF	TGTGCCAGCAGCAAAGGAATCGAGAGGACAGGGGAAAGCTCTGGGGCCAACGTCCTGACTTTC
TRBD1	13	-	TRBV12-3/TRBV12-4	TRBJ1-5	CASNTGENQPQHF	TGTGCCAGCAACACAGGGGAGAATCAGCCCCAGCATTTT
TRBD2	16	many	TRBV6-2/TRBV6-3	TRBJ2-3	CASSLSGGTSTDTQYF	TGTGCCAGCAGTCTTAGCGGGGGCACTAGCACAGATACGCAGTATTTT
-	13	-	TRBV12-3/TRBV12-4	TRBJ2-7	CASSLAVVYEQYF	TGTGCCAGCAGTTTGGCGGTCGTCTACGAGCAGTACTTC
TRBD1	13	-	TRBV10-2	TRBJ1-1	CASSRGWRTEAFF	TGCGCCAGCAGCAGGGGGTGGCGAACTGAAGCTTTCTTT
-	13	-	TRBV7-9	TRBJ1-2	CASSLGQNYGYTF	TGTGCCAGCAGCTTAGGACAGAATTATGGCTACACCTTC
-	12	-	TRBV6-2/TRBV6-3	TRBJ2-7	CASSPPSHEQYF	TGTGCCAGCAGCCCCCCTTCCCACGAGCAGTACTTC
TRBD2	14	-	TRBV19	TRBJ2-2	CASSKAGVSGELFF	TGTGCCAGTAGTAAGGCGGGAGTTTCCGGGGAGCTGTTTTTT
TRBD1	12	-	TRBV30	TRBJ2-7	CAWRTGVHEQYF	TGTGCCTGGAGAACAGGGGTCCACGAGCAGTACTTC
-	13	-	TRBV2	TRBJ2-7	CASSVRGPYEQYF	TGTGCCAGCAGTGTAAGAGGGCCTTACGAGCAGTACTTC
TRBD2	20	-	TRBV7-3	TRBJ2-3	CASSLSPWTSGGEGTDTQYF	TGTGCCAGCAGCTTGTCCCCCTGGACTAGCGGGGGGGAAGGCACAGATACGCAGTATTTT
-	13	-	TRBV27	TRBJ1-5	CASSQGLAQPQHF	TGTGCCAGCAGCCAGGGATTGGCCCAGCCCCAGCATTTT
-	17	once	TRBV27	TRBJ1-2	CASSFNRVSGTLDGYTF	TGTGCCAGCAGTTTTAACCGGGTCAGCGGGACTTTGGATGGCTACACCTTC
-	16	-	TRBV27	TRBJ2-7	CASRLTAGGAAYEQYF	TGTGCCAGCCGTTTAACCGCCGGCGGGGCCGCTTACGAGCAGTACTTC
TRBD1	14	-	TRBV5-6	TRBJ2-7	CASSGTGYTYEQYF	TGTGCCAGCAGCGGGACAGGATACACCTACGAGCAGTACTTC
-	13	-	TRBV5-1	TRBJ2-1	CASSLAIYNEQFF	TGCGCCAGCAGCTTGGCAATTTACAATGAGCAGTTCTTC
-	12	-	TRBV5-5	TRBJ1-1	CASSPKSTEAFF	TGTGCCAGCAGCCCAAAATCCACTGAAGCTTTCTTT
TRBD1	16	-	TRBV24-1	TRBJ1-2	CATSDDGTGSNYGYTF	TGTGCCACCAGTGATGATGGGACAGGATCTAACTATGGCTACACCTTC
TRBD1	14	-	TRBV19	TRBJ2-3	CASSLGQGVHTQYF	TGTGCCAGTAGTTTGGGACAGGGGGTTCATACGCAGTATTTT
TRBD2	15	-	TRBV19	TRBJ2-1	CASSILAGGRDEQFF	TGTGCCAGTAGTATACTAGCGGGAGGCCGCGATGAGCAGTTCTTC
-	14	-	TRBV7-9	TRBJ1-2	CASSLGGGAAGYTF	TGTGCCAGCAGCTTAGGCGGGGGCGCGGCTGGCTACACCTTC
-	13	-	TRBV29-1	TRBJ1-1	CSVEAALNTEAFF	TGCAGCGTTGAGGCGGCTTTGAACACTGAAGCTTTCTTT
-	13	-	TRBV10-3	TRBJ2-5	CAISDREGETQYF	TGTGCCATCAGTGATCGAGAGGGAGAGACCCAGTACTTC
TRBD1	17	-	TRBV7-2	TRBJ2-7	CASSLQTGQGGINEQYF	TGTGCCAGCAGCTTACAGACAGGACAGGGGGGAATCAACGAGCAGTACTTC
TRBD2	14	once	TRBV3-1/TRBV3-2	TRBJ2-2	CASSLSGGAGELFF	TGTGCCAGCAGCCTTAGTGGGGGGGCCGGGGAGCTGTTTTTT
TRBD2	15	-	TRBV10-3	TRBJ2-5	CAIRGTSGDQETQYF	TGTGCCATCAGAGGGACTAGCGGAGATCAAGAGACCCAGTACTTC
TRBD1	14	-	TRBV7-9	TRBJ1-1	CALGKGAENTEAFF	TGTGCCCTGGGGAAGGGGGCGGAAAACACTGAAGCTTTCTTT
-	15	-	TRBV4-3	TRBJ2-1	CASSQEVLFYNEQFF	TGCGCCAGCAGCCAAGAGGTACTCTTCTACAATGAGCAGTTCTTC
-	14	-	TRBV7-9	TRBJ2-5	CASSLWGGEETQYF	TGTGCCAGCAGCTTATGGGGCGGTGAAGAGACCCAGTACTTC
TRBD2	16	-	TRBV25-1	TRBJ2-1	CASRTSGAGMYNEQFF	TGTGCCAGCAGAACCTCCGGAGCGGGGATGTACAATGAGCAGTTCTTC
-	14	-	TRBV6-5	TRBJ1-2	CASSPGLAGYGYTF	TGTGCCAGCAGCCCCGGCCTGGCGGGCTATGGCTACACCTTC
TRBD1	16	-	TRBV7-6	TRBJ1-5	CASSGRTGSSNQPQHF	TGTGCCAGCAGCGGACGGACAGGGTCCAGCAATCAGCCCCAGCATTTT
-	13	-	TRBV24-1	TRBJ1-5	CATSSGSNQPQHF	TGTGCCACCAGTTCAGGTAGCAATCAGCCCCAGCATTTT
-	15	-	TRBV27	TRBJ2-1	CASSPQIWGVNEQFF	TGTGCCAGCAGTCCACAAATATGGGGGGTCAATGAGCAGTTCTTC
-	18	-	TRBV19	TRBJ2-6	CASSISHSRLPGANVLTF	TGTGCCAGTAGTATTAGTCATTCTCGCCTACCTGGGGCCAACGTCCTGACTTTC
-	16	-	TRBV30	TRBJ1-3	CAWSRGLLSSGNTIYF	TGTGCCTGGAGTAGGGGGTTACTTAGCTCTGGAAACACCATATATTTT
TRBD2	16	-	TRBV24-1	TRBJ2-3	CATSDPLAGGPDTQYF	TGTGCCACCAGTGACCCGCTCGCGGGGGGGCCGGATACGCAGTATTTT
TRBD1	14	few	TRBV2	TRBJ1-5	CASSDDRGRQPQHF	TGTGCCAGCAGCGATGACAGGGGTCGGCAGCCCCAGCATTTT
TRBD2	20	-	TRBV19	TRBJ2-7	CASRRGDRTGLAGENFEQYF	TGTGCCAGTAGAAGAGGAGACAGGACGGGACTAGCGGGAGAAAACTTCGAGCAGTACTTC
-	11	-	TRBV20-1	TRBJ1-3	CSTPVGNTIYF	TGCAGTACCCCGGTGGGCAACACCATATATTTT
-	13	-	TRBV10-3	TRBJ2-1	CAISQNEGNEQFF	TGTGCCATCAGCCAGAACGAGGGCAATGAGCAGTTCTTC
-	13	few	TRBV28	TRBJ1-2	CASTLRGIYGYTF	TGTGCCAGCACCCTGCGGGGGATCTATGGCTACACCTTC
TRBD1	18	-	TRBV3-1/TRBV3-2	TRBJ1-2	CASSLIIRTGAGNYGYTF	TGTGCCAGCAGCCTTATAATCCGGACAGGGGCAGGGAACTATGGCTACACCTTC
-	15	-	TRBV4-3	TRBJ2-7	CASSQESSVSYEQYF	TGCGCCAGCAGCCAAGAAAGCTCCGTCTCCTACGAGCAGTACTTC
-	11	-	TRBV6-5	TRBJ2-5	CASKYSETQYF	TGTGCCAGCAAATACAGTGAGACCCAGTACTTC
TRBD2	15	-	TRBV5-6	TRBJ2-7	CASSYGLAGAGEQYF	TGTGCCAGCAGCTATGGACTAGCGGGAGCCGGAGAGCAGTACTTC